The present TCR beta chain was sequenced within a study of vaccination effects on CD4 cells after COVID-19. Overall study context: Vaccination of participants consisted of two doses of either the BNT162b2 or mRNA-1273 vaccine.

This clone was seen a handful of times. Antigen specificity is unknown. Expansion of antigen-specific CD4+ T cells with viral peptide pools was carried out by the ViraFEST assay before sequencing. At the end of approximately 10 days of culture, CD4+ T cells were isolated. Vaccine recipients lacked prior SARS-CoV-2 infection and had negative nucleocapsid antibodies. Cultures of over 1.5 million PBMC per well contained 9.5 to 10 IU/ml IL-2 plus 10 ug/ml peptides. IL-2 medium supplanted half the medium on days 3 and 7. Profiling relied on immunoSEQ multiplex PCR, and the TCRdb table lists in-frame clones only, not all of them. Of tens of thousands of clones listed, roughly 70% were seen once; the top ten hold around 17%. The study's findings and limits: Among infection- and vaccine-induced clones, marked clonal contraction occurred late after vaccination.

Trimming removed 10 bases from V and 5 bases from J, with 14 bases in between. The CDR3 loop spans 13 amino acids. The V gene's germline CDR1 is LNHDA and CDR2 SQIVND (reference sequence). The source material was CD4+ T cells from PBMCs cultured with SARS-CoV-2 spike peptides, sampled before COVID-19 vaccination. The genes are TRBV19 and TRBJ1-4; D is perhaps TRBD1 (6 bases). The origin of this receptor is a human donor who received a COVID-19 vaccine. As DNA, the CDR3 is TGTGCCACCAGAAAGGGGGTCAATGAAAAACTGTTTTTT. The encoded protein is CATRKGVNEKLFF. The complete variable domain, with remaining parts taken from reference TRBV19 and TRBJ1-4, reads DGGITQSPKYLFRKEGQNVTLSCEQNLNHDAMYWYRQDPGQGLRLIYYSQIVNDFQKGDIAEGYSVSREKKESFPLTVTSAQKNPTAFYLCATRKGVNEKLFFGSGTQLSVL.